This entry features one T cell receptor (beta chain) sequence. What antigen it recognizes has not been identified. Base qualities are not provided; no much larger clone lies one nucleotide away. The source of the sample is a study of long-term antiretroviral therapy in people with HIV (dated by TCRdb to between 2021 and 2024). In terms of the full investigation: The earliest samples were collected approximately a decade before the 2015 WHO recommendation for immediate ART, a period when ART was typically delayed until CD4 counts fell. No cross-contamination during QIAcube processing was seen in test extractions of a monoclonal T-cell line run alongside roughly 30 polyclonal samples. From 25 to 30 adults with confirmed HIV infection, the cohort provided around 180 cryopreserved PBMC samples, gathered serially across a mean of approximately six years (range 1-12). Of the roughly 32 participants with HIV, more than 10 were female. A retrospective serial study tested whether ART initiation and durable HIV suppression were associated with changes in peripheral blood TRB repertoire composition and diversity.

To be included, a participant needed at least one PBMC sample from before ART initiation plus at least two post-ART samples. All participants with HIV were treated in the United States of America. Before DNA extraction, cryopreserved samples of about 0.95-10 million PBMC were thawed and then washed. At the time of the earliest PBMC sample, participants with HIV were aged between roughly 20 and 54 years. Per participant, PBMC samples came from 1-4 timepoints prior to ART initiation and 2-8 timepoints following ART initiation, for a median of 7 samples. Serial HIV viral load, CD4+ T-cell count, ART history and demographic data were obtained for every participant. A Qiagen kit on a QIAcube was used to extract genomic DNA from unsorted PBMC, with samples processed in batches of 12. Study-wide findings and limitations: At every time point, the repertoire was dominated by expanded TRB clones first identified before ART initiation, although this dominance fluctuated and, in many PLHIV, declined after ART. Inferences about post-ART repertoire changes were limited because no data were available on ART adherence, viral resistance or therapy changes. The samples span the years 2004 to 2017, and the ART regimens used may be less effective than current regimens. Unsorted PBMC were profiled instead of sorted CD4+ and CD8+ T cells because pre-ART samples had limited cell numbers. Starting ART was linked to a significant rise in TRB diversity, yet even after long-term ART the diversity remained significantly lower than in transplant donor controls. Limited PBMC availability meant only the TCR beta chain was sequenced, without alpha chain pairing. Compared with controls, HIV repertoires had narrower CDR3 length ranges, and the network structure pointed to an antigen-experienced repertoire that shifted only slightly toward naive after ART.

Sequences SGHDN (CDR1) and FVKESK (CDR2) are obtained from the germline V gene. Its CDR3 holds 15 amino acids, cysteine through phenylalanine. Only the CDR3 portion is preserved as DNA: 45 bases, with reading frame beginning at the first base. A distance of 12 bases separates the germline ends of V and J, which lose 4 bases and 0 bases respectively. Sequencing of the TRB variable region was done with the immunoSEQ hsTCRB v3.0 assay at survey level resolution. A depth of about 40,000-50,000 T-cell genomes per sample was targeted for TRB sequencing. TRB libraries were pooled and sequenced on an Illumina MiSeq using a v3 150-cycle kit. The study's processing was this. Repertoire analysis was performed in R inside a reproducible Nextflow workflow that covered QC, data transformation and analysis. Custom analyses were implemented in LymphoSeq2, an R package for AIRR-Seq data exploration. A handful of samples that produced fewer than 5000 total TRB sequences were removed, so approximately 190 HIV repertoires were analyzed. Among the approximately 190 retained HIV repertoires, 59 were collected before ART initiation and approximately 130 after ART initiation. Repertoires were downsampled to 5000 TRB nucleotide sequences, with summary statistics averaged over 100 downsampling iterations. TRB sequences were retained for analysis only if CDR3 regions of at least seven amino acids were present. Diversity was assessed using a clonality score derived from Shannon entropy and using the Gini coefficient. In the repertoire networks, any two of the top 5000 CDR3 amino acid sequences were linked whenever the two sequences differed by an edit distance of one. Antigen specificity groups and MHC restriction were predicted for TRB CDR3 amino acid sequences with GLIPH2. To flag known associations with CMV, EBV, HIV or tissue antigens, CDR3 amino acid sequences were compared against VDJdb and McPAS-TCR. Pre-ART, post-ART and control groups were compared with Wilcoxon signed-rank tests and Holm-Bonferroni correction. TCRdb obtained this table from immuneACCESS and retained in-frame rearrangements with V and J assigned. These tables miss some clones; where compared with another copy, unresolved V genes account for less than half of the shortfall, and the remainder is unexplained. That table gives V, J and clone size, and the DNA gave D and trimming. The sample has under 25,000 clones on record, about 80% of them singletons. Roughly 10% of the sample comes from the top ten.

Rearrangement joined TRBV14 to TRBJ2-5; TRBD1 is a possible D gene, resting on 5 matching bases. This receptor was taken from a woman in her 40s with HIV. The input for sequencing was unsorted PBMCs, taken 0.2 years after starting antiretroviral therapy. The CDR3 here reads CASSPKGVNQETQYF. The nucleotide sequence is given as TGTGCCAGCAGCCCGAAAGGGGTGAACCAAGAGACCCAGTACTTC.